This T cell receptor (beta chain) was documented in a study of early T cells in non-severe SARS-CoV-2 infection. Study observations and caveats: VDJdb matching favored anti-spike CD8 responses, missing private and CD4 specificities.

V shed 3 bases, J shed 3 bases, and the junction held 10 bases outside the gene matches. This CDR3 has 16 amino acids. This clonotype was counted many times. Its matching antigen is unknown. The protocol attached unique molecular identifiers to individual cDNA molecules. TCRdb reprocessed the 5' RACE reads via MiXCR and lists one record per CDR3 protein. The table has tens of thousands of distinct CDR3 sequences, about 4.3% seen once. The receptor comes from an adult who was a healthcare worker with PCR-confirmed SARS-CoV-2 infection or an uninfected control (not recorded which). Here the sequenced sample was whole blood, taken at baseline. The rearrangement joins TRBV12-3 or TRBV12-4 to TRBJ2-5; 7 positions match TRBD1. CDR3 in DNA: TGTGCCAGCAGTTTCCGGGACAGACCTTCCAAAGAGACCCAGTACTTC. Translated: CASSFRDRPSKETQYF.